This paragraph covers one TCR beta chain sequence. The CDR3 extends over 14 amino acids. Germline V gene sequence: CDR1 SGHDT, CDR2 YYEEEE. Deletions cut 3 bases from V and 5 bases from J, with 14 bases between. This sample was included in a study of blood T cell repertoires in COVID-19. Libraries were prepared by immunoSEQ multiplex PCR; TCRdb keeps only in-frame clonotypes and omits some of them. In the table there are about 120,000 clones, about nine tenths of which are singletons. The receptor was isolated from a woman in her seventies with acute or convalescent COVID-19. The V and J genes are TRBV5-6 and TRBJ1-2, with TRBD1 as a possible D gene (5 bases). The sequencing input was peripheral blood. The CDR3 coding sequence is TGTGCCAGCAGCTCCGGAGGGGCATGGTATGGCTACACCTTC. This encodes CASSSGGAWYGYTF.